Each of the 13 T cell receptor beta chains below was sequenced from the same sample in a study of T cell responses to AZD1222 COVID-19 vaccine. The assay was immunoSEQ multiplex PCR, and TCRdb's table has in-frame clones only and misses some. Of 90,000 to 120,000 clones detected, roughly 87% appear once; the ten largest clones hold approximately 4%. Material: peripheral blood, obtained on day 0 of AZD1222 vaccination. The source of these receptors is an adult in good health.

The chain couples TRBV9 to TRBJ1-2; D is perhaps TRBD1 (6 bases). This CDR3 has 14 residues. Germline CDR1 and CDR2: SGDLS and YYNGEE. V was cut by 0 bases and J by 1 base, with 7 bases left in between. The CDR3 loop is CASSVGDNNYGYTF. The DNA of the CDR3 is TGTGCCAGCAGCGTAGGGGACAATAACTATGGCTACACCTTC.

The J gene is TRBJ1-3, the V gene TRBV20-1, with D hard to call. The germline CDR1 and CDR2 sequences are DFQATT and SNEGSKA (reference sequence). V was pared by 3 bases and J by 3 bases, with 6 bases between. The CDR3 sequence is 12 residues long. CDR3 in amino acids: CSASVDGNTIYF. The CDR3 nucleotides are TGCAGTGCTAGTGTCGATGGAAACACCATATATTTT.

The rearrangement links TRBV6-5 to TRBJ2-1; 12 bases map to TRBD1. Germline values: CDR1 MNHEY, CDR2 SVGAGI. The junction had 7 bases not matched to a gene; V was cut back by 8 bases and J by 8 bases. This CDR3 has 14 residues. CDR3 protein: CASSSGTGGDEQFF. In DNA form, the CDR3 reads TGTGCCAGCTCCTCCGGGACAGGGGGCGATGAGCAGTTCTTC.

CDR3 DNA sequence: TGTGCCAGCAGCCCTACCACAGGGTTAGATGGCTACACCTTC. Amino acid sequence: CASSPTTGLDGYTF. V and J are TRBV7-9 and TRBJ1-2, with D possibly matching TRBD1 (6 bases). V was cut by 5 bases and J by 6 bases, with 16 bases left in between. The CDR3 totals 14 residues. Germline V gene sequence: CDR1 SEHNR, CDR2 FQNEAQ (reference sequence).

The chain is built from TRBV19 and TRBJ1-6; D gene uncertain. Germline V gene lookup returns CDR1 LNHDA and CDR2 SQIVND (reference sequence). Trimming pared 3 bases from V and 0 bases from J, leaving 12 bases between. CDR3 length: 17 amino acids. In DNA form, the CDR3 reads TGTGCCAGTAGTATCGGCCGGCAGAGCTCCTATAATTCACCCCTCCACTTT. It translates to CASSIGRQSSYNSPLHF.

The gene calls are TRBV6-5 and TRBJ1-2; D not resolved. The length of the CDR3 is 13 residues. The V gene lost 6 bases and the J gene lost 5 bases, with 13 bases spanning the gap. Germline V lookup: CDR1 MNHEY, CDR2 SVGAGI. Here the CDR3 reads CASRPDGKYGYTF. As DNA, the CDR3 is TGTGCCAGCAGGCCGGACGGCAAGTATGGCTACACCTTC.

The J gene is TRBJ1-1, the V gene TRBV4-1; D not resolved. The germline V gene has CDR1 MGHRA and CDR2 YSYEKL. Deletions cut 0 bases from V and 1 base from J, with 15 bases between. The CDR3 is 17 amino acids. CDR3 bases: TGCGCCAGCAGCCAAGAGAAGGTTCGAAGATGGAACACTGAAGCTTTCTTT. This translates into CASSQEKVRRWNTEAFF.

This sequence joins TRBV3-1 (or the pseudogene TRBV3-2) and TRBJ1-1; D call uncertain. V lost 6 bases, J lost 6 bases, and 17 bases lay in between. The CDR3 extends over 14 amino acids. Germline V gene sequence: CDR1 LGHDT, CDR2 YNNKEL (reference sequence). CDR3 DNA sequence: TGTGCCAGCAGTCGCTTAGAGGCTGGGGCTGAAGCTTTCTTT. Its protein product is CASSRLEAGAEAFF.

This sequence joins TRBV6-5 and TRBJ1-6; D might be TRBD1 (6 bases). The V end was cut by 0 bases, the J end by 9 bases, with 15 bases between. The germline CDR1 and CDR2 sequences are MNHEY and SVGAGI. The CDR3 covers 16 residues. The CDR3 loop reads CASSYSRPGAGSPLHF. The CDR3 DNA follows: TGTGCCAGCAGTTACTCACGACCAGGGGCAGGTTCACCCCTCCACTTT.

This chain connects TRBV2 to TRBJ2-5; D perhaps matches TRBD1 (6 bases). CDR1 and CDR2 (germline): SNHLY, FYNNEI. The CDR3 sequence is 12 residues long. Trimming left V 6 bases short and J 5 bases short, with 10 bases between. The CDR3 sequence: CASRDSYETQYF. The CDR3, as DNA: TGTGCCAGCAGGGACAGCTACGAGACCCAGTACTTC.

The chain employs TRBV5-1 and TRBJ1-2, with TRBD1 matching 7 bases. This CDR3 has 15 residues. Unmatched junction bases numbered 9, after V lost 4 bases and J lost 3 bases. CDR1 and CDR2 from the germline V gene are SGHRS and YFSETQ. The CDR3 sequence is CASSEGGGADYGYTF. CDR3 sequence (DNA): TGCGCCAGCAGCGAAGGAGGGGGCGCGGACTATGGCTACACCTTC.

This chain joins TRBV3-1 (or the pseudogene TRBV3-2) and TRBJ1-2; perhaps TRBD1 as D (5 bases). Trimming cost V 3 bases and J 7 bases, with 15 bases left between them. In germline, CDR1 is LGHDT, CDR2 YNNKEL (reference sequence). This CDR3 comprises 14 residues. This CDR3 reads CASSHLVDRRGYTF. CDR3 in DNA: TGTGCCAGCAGCCACCTCGTCGACAGACGTGGCTACACCTTC.

The genes are TRBV9 and TRBJ1-4, with D perhaps matching TRBD1 (6 bases). V was shortened by 4 bases and J by 11 bases, with 18 bases between the two germline ends. Germline values: CDR1 SGDLS, CDR2 YYNGEE. The CDR3 runs 14 residues. CDR3 region: CASSPDRLRDKLFF. CDR3 in DNA: TGTGCCAGCAGCCCCGACAGGTTACGGGATAAACTGTTTTTT.